This T cell receptor (beta chain) was sequenced in a study of T cell changes during pregnancy in multiple sclerosis. This clone has only one observation. Method: immunoSEQ multiplex PCR; TCRdb's copy keeps in-frame clones and lacks some. The sample lists about 130,000 clones, approximately 96% occurring once. From germline, CDR1 is SGHDN and CDR2 FVKESK. V lost 5 bases and J 2 bases, leaving 12 bases between the germline ends. This CDR3 is built from 14 residues. This sequence was found in a female donor with multiple sclerosis, enrolled in a pregnancy study. The specimen was peripheral blood, collected after pregnancy. The gene calls are TRBV14 and TRBJ2-5, with unresolved D. CDR3 sequence: CASSLRQPQETQYF. CDR3 sequence (DNA): TGTGCCAGCAGCTTGCGCCAACCTCAAGAGACCCAGTACTTC.